The present T cell receptor beta chain was sequenced within a study of cytomegalovirus exposure and HLA in healthy donors. Background on the study: Membership in the Caucasian-associated ancestry cluster was found for 75% to 90% of approximately 400 genotyped donors.

It was with 60 Vbeta and 13 Jbeta primers that the PCR ran. Profiling relied on immunoSEQ multiplex PCR, and the TCRdb table lists in-frame clones only, not all of them. The profile covers about 130,000 clones, with 78% appearing a single time and 1.5% taken by the ten largest. Germline CDR1 and CDR2: SGHNT and YYREEE (reference sequence). The CDR3 is 11 amino acids. V lost 6 bases and J lost 5, with 7 bases in between. The clonotype comes from a female donor in good health and CMV-seronegative. The chain carries TRBV5-4 and TRBJ2-3; D possibly corresponds to TRBD2 (5 bases). Input material: PBMCs. Here the CDR3 reads CASKSGDTQYF. CDR3 DNA: TGTGCCAGCAAGAGCGGAGATACGCAGTATTTT. The full variable domain, its missing parts supplied by reference TRBV5-4 and TRBJ2-3, is ETGVTQSPTHLIKTRGQQVTLRCSSQSGHNTVSWYQQALGQGPQFIFQYYREEENGRGNFPPRFSGLQFPNYSSELNVNALELDDSALYLCASKSGDTQYFGPGTRLTVL.